This is a list of T cell receptor beta chains from one sample in a study of OX40 agonist ivuxolimab in advanced cancers. Sequenced by immunoSEQ multiplex PCR; TCRdb stores in-frame clones only, minus some. In the table there are roughly 90,000 clones, roughly 91% of which are singletons. Source: CD4+ or CD8+ T cells sorted from blood, taken in a trial of the OX40 agonist ivuxolimab. These receptors all come from an adult with an advanced solid tumor such as melanoma, head and neck, liver or kidney cancer. CDR3s leave out the opening cysteine and the closing phenylalanine or tryptophan. Clone size is shown for a subset of rows, as once, few, many or a class of expanded clone.

TRBV28,-,TRBJ2-5,ASSPGTSGAPYQETQY
TRBV15,-,TRBJ2-1,ATSIPRGGQPESNEQF
TRBV19,-,TRBJ1-2,ASSMNTGGNYGYT
TRBV6-5,-,TRBJ1-1,ASRAQERGEAF
TRBV7-2,-,TRBJ2-7,ASSLKGQGYEQY
TRBV5-8,-,TRBJ2-7,ASSLGGLQY
TRBV5-6,-,TRBJ2-5,ASSLEQVETQY
TRBV19,-,TRBJ2-6,ASARGLGAGANVLT
TRBV7-2,-,TRBJ1-6,ASSLVGSSYNSPLH
TRBV11-2,-,TRBJ2-5,ASSPGTSGIQETQY
TRBV7-9,-,TRBJ2-5,ASSLLGISRERETQY
TRBV5-4,-,TRBJ2-5,ASTGAETQY
TRBV5-6,-,TRBJ1-1,ASSLPGTEAF
TRBV6-1,-,TRBJ2-1,ASSERTGVFNEQF
TRBV6-1,-,TRBJ2-7,ASSVASGRLNEQY
TRBV28,-,TRBJ2-7,ASSLPRLAGVTEQY
TRBV19,-,TRBJ2-7,ASSIVSGGRYEQY
TRBV5-1,-,TRBJ2-7,ASSLSVSGRAYEQY
TRBV5-1,-,TRBJ2-2,ASSGKAANTGELF
TRBV7-2,-,TRBJ2-3,ASSLRDPRSTDTQY
TRBV5-4,-,TRBJ2-5,ASRLSEVAGGPRQETQY
TRBV11-2,few,TRBJ1-4,ASSFLGARDEKLF
TRBV19,-,TRBJ1-5,ASRTQGASNQPQH
TRBV6-1,-,TRBJ2-2,ASSEVRLATGELF
TRBV29-1,-,TRBJ2-7,SVVTGVEQY
TRBV27,-,TRBJ2-3,ASSPGLAGITDTQY
TRBV27,-,TRBJ2-5,ASSLGGLAGPQY
TRBV28,-,TRBJ1-5,ASSLDTPMAQH
TRBV19,-,TRBJ2-5,ASNDGGYPETQY
TRBV5-1,-,TRBJ1-2,ASSLSGTNYGYT
TRBV19,-,TRBJ1-1,ASSMWVGQGEAF
TRBV19,-,TRBJ2-2,ASSITSTNTGELF
TRBV6-6,-,TRBJ2-1,ASRYGGGAQF
TRBV5-4,once,TRBJ2-7,ASSAETGASNEQY
TRBV2,-,TRBJ2-1,ASSSYNEQF
TRBV2,-,TRBJ2-3,ASRKGYRPSTDTQY
TRBV7-2,-,TRBJ1-5,ASSLEGRDFNQPQH
TRBV19,-,TRBJ2-2,ASSIGASITGELF
TRBV4-3,-,TRBJ2-2,ASSQLGQVYTGELF
TRBV7-9,-,TRBJ2-4,ASSLAGANIQY
TRBV6-5,-,TRBJ2-7,ASRRTSGSYEQY
TRBV2,-,TRBJ1-2,ASSVNGQSHYGYT
TRBV5-1,once,TRBJ1-1,ASSRQDRAHTEAF
TRBV28,few,TRBJ2-7,ASSFSGGSNEQY
TRBV7-9,-,TRBJ1-2,ASSVLGQGMNGYT
TRBV5-1,-,TRBJ2-3,ASSLNGDSTDTQY
TRBV19,-,TRBJ2-2,ASSSRQGTGELF
TRBV7-3,-,TRBJ2-5,ASSLSGIRETQY
TRBV7-2,-,TRBJ2-7,ARLSSFGSTYEQY
TRBV30,-,TRBJ1-1,AWSVPRGTEAF
TRBV4-3,-,TRBJ1-1,ASSQANPGRTGLNTEAF